Described below is a single T cell receptor (beta chain) sequence and its context. This sample was taken from a study of blood T cell repertoires in COVID-19. At the level of the study: PBMCs, B-cell-depleted T cells, or T cells provided the cDNA or gDNA that made up the material.

The CDR3 has 14 amino acids. Looked up from germline, CDR1 is SGHTA and CDR2 is FQGTGA. Trimming removed 2 bases at V and 5 bases at J, with 10 bases between. How the authors handled the data: Researchers report that nucleated cell counts were estimated from reference gene primer amplification. TCRdb keeps only in-frame clones here, not all; method: immunoSEQ multiplex PCR. The V and J calls and clone size were taken over from that table, and D and trimming were inferred from the DNA. The table includes some 240,000 clones, 80% to 90% detected once. The source material was peripheral blood. J is TRBJ2-1 and V is TRBV7-3; D not certain. The sequence derives from a woman aged 35 to 49 who had recovered from COVID-19. Written as DNA, the CDR3 is TGTGCCAGCAGCTTAGGGTTGCTAGACAATGAGCAGTTCTTC. Translation gives CASSLGLLDNEQFF.